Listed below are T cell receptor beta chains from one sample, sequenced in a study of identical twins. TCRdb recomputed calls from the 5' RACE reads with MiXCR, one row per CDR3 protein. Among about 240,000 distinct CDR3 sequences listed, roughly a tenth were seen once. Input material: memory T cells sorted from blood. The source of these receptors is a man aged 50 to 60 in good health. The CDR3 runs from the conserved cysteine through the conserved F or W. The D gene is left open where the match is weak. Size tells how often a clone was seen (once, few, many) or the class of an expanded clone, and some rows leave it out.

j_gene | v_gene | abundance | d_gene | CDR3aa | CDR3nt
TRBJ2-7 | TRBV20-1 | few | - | CSASTGTTSREQYF | TGCAGTGCTAGTACCGGGACAACTAGTCGCGAGCAGTACTTC
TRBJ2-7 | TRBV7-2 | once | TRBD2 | CASSLALGLAVREQYF | TGTGCCAGCAGCTTAGCGTTGGGACTAGCGGTGCGCGAGCAGTACTTC
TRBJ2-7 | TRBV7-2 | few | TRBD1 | CASSLGTGGVGEQYF | TGTGCCAGCAGCCTAGGGACAGGGGGAGTGGGTGAGCAGTACTTC
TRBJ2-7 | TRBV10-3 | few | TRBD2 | CAISDLGVSRGAYEQYF | TGTGCCATCAGTGATTTGGGGGTCTCGCGGGGGGCCTACGAGCAGTACTTC
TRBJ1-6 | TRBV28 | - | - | CASSLGGAYNSPLHF | TGTGCCAGCAGTTTGGGGGGCGCCTATAATTCACCCCTCCACTTT
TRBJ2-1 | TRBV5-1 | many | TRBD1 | CASSLDPRGNEQFF | TGCGCCAGCAGCTTGGACCCCAGGGGGAATGAGCAGTTCTTC
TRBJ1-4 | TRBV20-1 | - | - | CSAFPASTNEKLFF | TGCAGTGCTTTTCCAGCCTCAACTAATGAAAAACTGTTTTTT
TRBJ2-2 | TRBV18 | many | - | CASSPNTGELFF | TGTGCCAGCAGCCCGAACACCGGGGAGCTGTTTTTT
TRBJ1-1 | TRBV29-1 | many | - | CSVSQGTNTEAFF | TGCAGCGTCTCTCAGGGTACGAACACTGAAGCTTTCTTT
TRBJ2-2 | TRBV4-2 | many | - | CASSQDGDTGELFF | TGTGCCAGCAGCCAAGATGGGGACACCGGGGAGCTGTTTTTT
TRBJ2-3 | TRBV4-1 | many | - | CASSQDREGGGTDTQYF | TGCGCCAGCAGCCAAGATCGTGAAGGGGGTGGCACAGATACGCAGTATTTT
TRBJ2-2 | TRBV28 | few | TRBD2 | CASRLAGRRGSTGELFF | TGTGCCAGCAGACTAGCGGGACGACGGGGGAGCACCGGGGAGCTGTTTTTT
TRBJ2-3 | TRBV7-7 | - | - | CASSLIGGSTDTQYF | TGTGCCAGCAGCTTAATCGGCGGGAGCACAGATACGCAGTATTTT
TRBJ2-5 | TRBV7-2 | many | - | CASSLVVGSGQETQYF | TGTGCCAGCAGCTTAGTCGTCGGGAGTGGGCAAGAGACCCAGTACTTC
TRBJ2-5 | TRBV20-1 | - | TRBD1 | CSARDRDREETQYF | TGCAGTGCTAGAGATCGGGACAGGGAAGAGACCCAGTACTTC
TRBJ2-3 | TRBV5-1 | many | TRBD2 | CASSTSGSTDTQYF | TGCGCCAGCAGCACTAGCGGAAGCACAGATACGCAGTATTTT
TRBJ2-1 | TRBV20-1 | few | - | CSASKTRGINEQFF | TGCAGTGCTAGTAAGACTAGGGGGATCAATGAGCAGTTCTTC
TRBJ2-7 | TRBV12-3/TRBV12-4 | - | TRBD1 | CASSHTRQGSHEQYF | TGTGCCAGCAGCCACACAAGACAGGGGAGCCACGAGCAGTACTTC
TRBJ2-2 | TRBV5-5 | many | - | CASSLVQVTGELFF | TGTGCCAGCAGCTTGGTTCAGGTCACCGGGGAGCTGTTTTTT
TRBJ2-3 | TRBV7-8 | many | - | CASNIGLGGSLSTDTQYF | TGTGCCAGCAACATAGGACTCGGAGGCTCGCTAAGCACAGATACGCAGTATTTT
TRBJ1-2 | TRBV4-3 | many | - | CASSQDQGRGYGYTF | TGCGCCAGCAGCCAAGATCAGGGGCGCGGCTATGGCTACACCTTC
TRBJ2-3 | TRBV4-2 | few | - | CASSQDVAVDTQYF | TGTGCCAGCAGCCAAGATGTTGCGGTAGATACGCAGTATTTT
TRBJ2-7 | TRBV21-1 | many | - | CASSISSGTGPYEQYF | TGTGCCAGCAGCATTTCTTCCGGGACAGGGCCCTACGAGCAGTACTTC
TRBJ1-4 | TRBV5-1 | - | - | CASSLALGSSNEKLFF | TGCGCCAGCAGCTTGGCCCTCGGCAGCTCTAATGAAAAACTGTTTTTT
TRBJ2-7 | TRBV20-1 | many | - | CSARDRERTEQYF | TGCAGTGCTAGAGACCGCGAACGAACCGAGCAGTACTTC
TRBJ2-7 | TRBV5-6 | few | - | CASRGGTEYEQYF | TGTGCCAGCAGGGGGGGGACAGAGTACGAGCAGTACTTC
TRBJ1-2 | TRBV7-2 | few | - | CASSLGRYNYGYTF | TGTGCCAGCAGTTTGGGCCGGTATAACTATGGCTACACCTTC
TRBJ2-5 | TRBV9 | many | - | CASSEGVAEFLGETQYF | TGTGCCAGCAGCGAAGGGGTAGCGGAGTTCCTAGGGGAGACCCAGTACTTC
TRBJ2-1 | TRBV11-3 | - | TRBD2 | CASSLGLAGLADEQFF | TGTGCCAGCAGCTTAGGACTAGCGGGATTGGCTGATGAGCAGTTCTTC
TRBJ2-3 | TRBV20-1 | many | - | CSAIHPWEVVADTQYF | TGCAGTGCAATTCACCCGTGGGAGGTGGTGGCAGATACGCAGTATTTT
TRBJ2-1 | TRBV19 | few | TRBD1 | CASNLRDRGPSQFF | TGTGCCAGTAACCTCCGGGACAGGGGGCCCTCACAGTTCTTC
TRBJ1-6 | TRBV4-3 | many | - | CASSQDLVVSPLHF | TGCGCCAGCAGCCAAGATTTGGTGGTTTCACCCCTCCACTTT
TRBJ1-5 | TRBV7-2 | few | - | CASSLPGGGNQPQHF | TGTGCCAGCAGCTTACCCGGGGGTGGCAATCAGCCCCAGCATTTT
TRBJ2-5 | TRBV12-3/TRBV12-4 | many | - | CASTPGGPGPQYF | TGTGCCAGCACCCCGGGGGGCCCAGGCCCCCAGTACTTC
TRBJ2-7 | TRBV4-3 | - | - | CASSQDLADSYEQYF | TGCGCCAGCAGCCAAGATTTGGCAGACTCCTACGAGCAGTACTTC
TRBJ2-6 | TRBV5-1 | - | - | CASSMDAHSGANVLTF | TGCGCCAGCAGCATGGACGCCCACTCTGGGGCCAACGTCCTGACTTTC
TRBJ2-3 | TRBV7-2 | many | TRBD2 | CASSFVHGRAPDTQYF | TGTGCCAGCAGCTTCGTCCACGGGAGGGCCCCAGATACGCAGTATTTT